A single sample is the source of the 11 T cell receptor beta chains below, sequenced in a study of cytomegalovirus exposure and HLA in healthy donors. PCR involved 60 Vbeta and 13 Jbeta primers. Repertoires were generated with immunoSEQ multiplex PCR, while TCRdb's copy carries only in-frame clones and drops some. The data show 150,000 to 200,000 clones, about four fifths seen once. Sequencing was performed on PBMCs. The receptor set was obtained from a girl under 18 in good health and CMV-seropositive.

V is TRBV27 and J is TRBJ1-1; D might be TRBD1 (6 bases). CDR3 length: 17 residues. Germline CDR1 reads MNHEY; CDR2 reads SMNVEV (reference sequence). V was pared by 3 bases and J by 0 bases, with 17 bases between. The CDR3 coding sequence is TGTGCCAGCAGTTTCCACGGACTGGGGGACATGAACACTGAAGCTTTCTTT. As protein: CASSFHGLGDMNTEAFF.

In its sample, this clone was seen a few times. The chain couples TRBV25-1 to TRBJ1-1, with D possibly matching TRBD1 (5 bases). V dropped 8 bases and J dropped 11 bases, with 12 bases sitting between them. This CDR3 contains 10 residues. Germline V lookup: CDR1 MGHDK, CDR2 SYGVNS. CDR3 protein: CASSRVFAFF. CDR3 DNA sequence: TGTGCCAGCTCCAGGGTCTTCGCTTTCTTT.

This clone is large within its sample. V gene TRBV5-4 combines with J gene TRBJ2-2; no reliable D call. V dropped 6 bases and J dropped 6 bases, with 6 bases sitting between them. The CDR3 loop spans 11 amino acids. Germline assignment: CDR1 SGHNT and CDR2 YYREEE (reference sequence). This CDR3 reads CASIRAGELFF. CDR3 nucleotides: TGTGCCAGCATCCGGGCCGGGGAGCTGTTTTTT.

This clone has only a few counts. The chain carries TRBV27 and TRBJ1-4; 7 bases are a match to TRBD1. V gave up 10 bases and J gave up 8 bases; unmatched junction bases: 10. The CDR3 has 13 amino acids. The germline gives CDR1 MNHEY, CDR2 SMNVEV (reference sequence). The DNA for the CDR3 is TGTGCCACGCAGGGGGGCCGCCGGGAAAAACTGTTTTTT. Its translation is CATQGGRREKLFF.

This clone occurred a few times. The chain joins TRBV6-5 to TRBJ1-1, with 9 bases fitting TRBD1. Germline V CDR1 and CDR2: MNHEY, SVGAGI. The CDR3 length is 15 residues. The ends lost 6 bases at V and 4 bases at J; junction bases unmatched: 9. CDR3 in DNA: TGTGCCAGCAGCGAGAGGGACAGGGATACCACTGAAGCTTTCTTT. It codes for CASSERDRDTTEAFF.

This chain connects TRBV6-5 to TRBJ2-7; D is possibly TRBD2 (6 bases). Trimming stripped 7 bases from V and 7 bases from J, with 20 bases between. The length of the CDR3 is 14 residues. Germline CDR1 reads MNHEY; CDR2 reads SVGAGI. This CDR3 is CASNQWSAGGEQYF. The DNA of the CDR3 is TGTGCCAGCAACCAATGGAGCGCCGGAGGGGAGCAGTACTTC.

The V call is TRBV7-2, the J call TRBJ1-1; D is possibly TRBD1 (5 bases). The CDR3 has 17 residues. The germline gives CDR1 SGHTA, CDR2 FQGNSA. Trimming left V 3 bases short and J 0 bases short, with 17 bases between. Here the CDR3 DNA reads TGTGCCAGCAGCTTTCTGAGCCCCCGGGGGATGAACACTGAAGCTTTCTTT. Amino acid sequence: CASSFLSPRGMNTEAFF.

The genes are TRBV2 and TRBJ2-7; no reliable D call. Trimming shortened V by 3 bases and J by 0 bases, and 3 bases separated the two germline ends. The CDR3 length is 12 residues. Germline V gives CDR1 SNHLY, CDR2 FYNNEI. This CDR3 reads CASSDSSYEQYF. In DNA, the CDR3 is TGTGCCAGCAGTGACAGCTCCTACGAGCAGTACTTC.

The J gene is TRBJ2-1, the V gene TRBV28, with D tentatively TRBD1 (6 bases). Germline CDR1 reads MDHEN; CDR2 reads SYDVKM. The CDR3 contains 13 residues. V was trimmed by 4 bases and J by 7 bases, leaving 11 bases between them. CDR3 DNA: TGTGCCAGCAGTTCCCCCGGGACAAATGAGCAGTTCTTC. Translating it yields CASSSPGTNEQFF.

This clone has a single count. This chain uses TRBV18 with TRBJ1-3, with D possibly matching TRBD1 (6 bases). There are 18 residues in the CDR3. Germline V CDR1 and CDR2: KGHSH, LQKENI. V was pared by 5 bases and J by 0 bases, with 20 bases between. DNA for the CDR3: TGTGCCAGCTCATACCCGTTGGGGGGGCCCTCCTCTGGAAACACCATATATTTT. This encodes CASSYPLGGPSSGNTIYF.

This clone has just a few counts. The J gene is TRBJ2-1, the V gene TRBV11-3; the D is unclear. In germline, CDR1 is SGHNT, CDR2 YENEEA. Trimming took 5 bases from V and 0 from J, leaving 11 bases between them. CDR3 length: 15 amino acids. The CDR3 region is CASSNTWSSYNEQFF. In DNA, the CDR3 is TGTGCCAGCAGCAACACCTGGAGCTCCTACAATGAGCAGTTCTTC.